The source of this T cell receptor beta chain is a study of long-term antiretroviral therapy in people with HIV. Version v3.0 of the immunoSEQ assay was performed at survey level. Some clones are missing from TCRdb's copy, which holds only in-frame ones; the method was immunoSEQ multiplex PCR. Of 15,000 or so clones in the sample, around four fifths are singletons; the top ten hold about 13%. Material: unsorted PBMCs, obtained just over 3.1 years after starting antiretroviral therapy. The source of these receptors is a woman in her forties with HIV.

This clone was recorded only once. The chain carries TRBV7-9 and TRBJ2-1; a weak D match, TRBD2 (7 bases). Trimming removed 4 bases at V and 5 bases at J, with 15 bases between. This CDR3 is 15 amino acids long. Germline V lookup: CDR1 SEHNR, CDR2 FQNEAQ (reference sequence). The CDR3 sequence is CASSWGRGGNNEQFF. CDR3 nucleotide sequence: TGTGCCAGCAGCTGGGGTAGGGGGGGGAACAATGAGCAGTTCTTC.